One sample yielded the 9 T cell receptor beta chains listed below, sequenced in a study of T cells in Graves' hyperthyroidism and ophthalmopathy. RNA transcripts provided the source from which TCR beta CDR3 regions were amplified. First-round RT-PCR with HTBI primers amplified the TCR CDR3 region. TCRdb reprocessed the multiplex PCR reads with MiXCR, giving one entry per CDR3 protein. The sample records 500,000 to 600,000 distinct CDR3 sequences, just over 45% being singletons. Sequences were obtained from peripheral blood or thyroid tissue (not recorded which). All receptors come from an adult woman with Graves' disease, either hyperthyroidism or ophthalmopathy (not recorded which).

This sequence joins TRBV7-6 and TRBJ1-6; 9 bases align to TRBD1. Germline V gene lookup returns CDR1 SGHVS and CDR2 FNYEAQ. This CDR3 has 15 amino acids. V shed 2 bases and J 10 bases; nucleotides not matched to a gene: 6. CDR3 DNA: TGTGCCAGCAGCTTATCACAGGGGGCTAAGTCACCCCTCCACTTT. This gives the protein CASSLSQGAKSPLHF.

CDR3 in DNA: TGTGCCAGCAGTGGTGGGACAGGTCCCTCTCGATCCTACGAGCAGTACTTC. Protein product: CASSGGTGPSRSYEQYF. The rearrangement joins TRBV25-1 to TRBJ2-7, with 8 bases fitting TRBD1. The CDR3 consists of 17 residues. The J segment lost 1 base and the V segment lost 4 bases, leaving 12 bases of the junction unmatched. Germline CDR1 and CDR2: MGHDK and SYGVNS.

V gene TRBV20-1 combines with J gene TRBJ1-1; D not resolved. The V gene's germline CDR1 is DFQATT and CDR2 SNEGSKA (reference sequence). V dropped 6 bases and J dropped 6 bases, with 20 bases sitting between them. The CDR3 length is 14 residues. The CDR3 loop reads CSARRQDRSAEAFF. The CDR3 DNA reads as TGCAGTGCGAGACGGCAGGATCGGTCGGCTGAAGCTTTCTTT.

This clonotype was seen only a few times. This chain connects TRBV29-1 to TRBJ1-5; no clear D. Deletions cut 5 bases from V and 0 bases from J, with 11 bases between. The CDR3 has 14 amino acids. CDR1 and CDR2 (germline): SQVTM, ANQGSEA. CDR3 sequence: CSVPGIRSNQPQHF. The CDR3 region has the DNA TGCAGCGTTCCCGGCATTCGTAGCAATCAGCCCCAGCATTTT.

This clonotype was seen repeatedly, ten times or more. The CDR3 DNA reads as TGTGCCAGCAGCTTAGACGGGACTAGCTACGAGCAGTACTTC. Translation gives CASSLDGTSYEQYF. The chain is built from TRBV7-2 and TRBJ2-7; 8 bases fit TRBD2. The CDR3 length is 14 residues. Trimming removed 1 base from V and 3 bases from J; junction bases left unmatched: 2. The germline CDR1 and CDR2 sequences are SGHTA and FQGNSA.

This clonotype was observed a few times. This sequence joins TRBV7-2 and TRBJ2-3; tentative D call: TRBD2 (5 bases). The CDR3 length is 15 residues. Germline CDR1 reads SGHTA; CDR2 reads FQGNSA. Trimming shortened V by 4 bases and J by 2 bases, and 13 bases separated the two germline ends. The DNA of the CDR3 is TGTGCCAGCAGCTATGCGGGCGGCAACACAGATACGCAGTATTTT. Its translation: CASSYAGGNTDTQYF. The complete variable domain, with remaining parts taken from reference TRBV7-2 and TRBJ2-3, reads GAGVSQSPSNKVTEKGKDVELRCDPISGHTALYWYRQSLGQGLEFLIYFQGNSAPDKSGLPSDRFSAERTGGSVSTLTIQRTQQEDSAVYLCASSYAGGNTDTQYFGPGTRLTVL.

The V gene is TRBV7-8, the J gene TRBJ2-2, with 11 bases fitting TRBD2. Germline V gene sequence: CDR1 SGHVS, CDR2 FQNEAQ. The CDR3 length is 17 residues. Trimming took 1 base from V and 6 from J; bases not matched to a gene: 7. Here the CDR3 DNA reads TGTGCCAGCAGCTTAGTACTAGCGGGAGTTATGGCCGGGGAGCTGTTTTTT. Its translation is CASSLVLAGVMAGELFF.

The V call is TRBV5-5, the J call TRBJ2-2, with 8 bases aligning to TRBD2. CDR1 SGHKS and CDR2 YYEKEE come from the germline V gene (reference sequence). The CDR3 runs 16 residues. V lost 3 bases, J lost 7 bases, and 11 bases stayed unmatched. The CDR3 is CASSSRTSKISGELFF. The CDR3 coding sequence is TGTGCCAGCAGCTCCCGGACTAGCAAGATTAGCGGGGAGCTGTTTTTT.

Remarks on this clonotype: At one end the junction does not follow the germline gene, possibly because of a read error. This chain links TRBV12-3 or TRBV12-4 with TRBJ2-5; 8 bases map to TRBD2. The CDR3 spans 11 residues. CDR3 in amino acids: CASTTGRALFF. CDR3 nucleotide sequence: TGTGCCAGCACCACCGGGAGGGCCCTGTTCTTC.